This T cell receptor beta chain was captured in a study of T cells after yellow fever vaccination. Study-level results: When the response was secondary, it was weaker but reached its peak faster, day 5 versus 15. Abundant clonotypes from the bulk population could get into FACS-sorted repertoires as contaminants.

Comments on this clonotype: What it recognizes is unknown.

The CDR3 length is 16 residues. The V and J ends lost 3 bases and 3 bases respectively, with 16 bases between them. Germline assignment: CDR1 SGHKS and CDR2 YYEKEE (reference sequence). TCRdb fed the 5' RACE reads into MiXCR, producing one record per CDR3 protein. The data hold over 250,000 distinct CDR3 sequences, with approximately 5.2% observed a single time. The origin of this receptor is a man between 18 and 29 years old who received the YFV17D yellow fever vaccine. The chain employs TRBV5-5 and TRBJ1-3, with D tentatively TRBD1 (6 bases). The input for sequencing was CD4+ T cells sorted from PBMCs, taken on the day of the yellow fever booster vaccination. The CDR3 loop reads CASSYTGRRVGNTIYF. CDR3 sequence (DNA): TGTGCCAGCAGCTACACAGGGAGGCGAGTTGGAAACACCATATATTTT.